This TCR beta chain was profiled in a study of cytomegalovirus exposure and HLA in healthy donors. The study's findings and limits: The presence/absence work took it that sequencing depth was about the same across donors. Accurate HLA-A and HLA-B prediction from TCR beta sequences was reported for most subjects.

The PCR made use of 60 Vbeta and 13 Jbeta primers. TCRdb keeps only in-frame clones here, not all; method: immunoSEQ multiplex PCR. The sample consists of about 130,000 clones, more than 75% of them appearing once. This clone was picked up a small number of times. The antigen is not known. CDR1 SGHRS and CDR2 YFSETQ come from the germline V gene. The V segment lost 1 base and the J segment 5 bases; nucleotides outside the gene matches: 5. The CDR3 extends over 16 amino acids. What was sequenced was PBMCs. The receptor's source is a male donor in good health and CMV-seronegative. The J gene is TRBJ2-2, the V gene TRBV5-1, with 10 nucleotides matching TRBD1. The CDR3 region is CASSLLDRGPTGELFF. CDR3 coding DNA: TGCGCCAGCAGCTTGTTAGACAGGGGGCCGACCGGGGAGCTGTTTTTT.